This entry lists 25 T cell receptor beta chains sequenced from one sample in a study of blood T cell repertoires in COVID-19. Generated by immunoSEQ multiplex PCR, the TCRdb table keeps only in-frame clones and is missing some. The sample has roughly 400,000 clones; roughly 89% are singletons. The sequenced material came from PBMCs or T cells enriched from blood (not recorded which). These receptor sequences come from a woman in her 50s who had recovered from COVID-19.

This clone appeared a few times. The chain recombines TRBV6-1 with TRBJ2-1; D might be TRBD2 (5 bases). Germline V gene lookup returns CDR1 MNHNS and CDR2 SASEGT. V gave up 3 bases and J gave up 4 bases, with 16 bases separating them. There are 16 residues in the CDR3. CDR3 in DNA: TGTGCCAGCAGTGAGGAGCCCTACTCGGGATACAATGAGCAGTTCTTC. It is translated as CASSEEPYSGYNEQFF.

DNA of the CDR3: TGTGCCAGCAGTCGACTGGGGACAGGCGATGATTTTAGCAATCAGCCCCAGCATTTT. Its translation: CASSRLGTGDDFSNQPQHF. J is TRBJ1-5 and V is TRBV6-6, with 8 bases fitting TRBD1. The CDR3 length is 19 residues. Germline assignment: CDR1 MNHNY and CDR2 SVGAGI (reference sequence). V was clipped by 5 bases and J by 0 bases; unmatched bases: 15.

This chain connects TRBV7-6 to TRBJ1-2; TRBD1 agrees at 12 bases. The length of the CDR3 is 16 residues. CDR1 and CDR2 from the germline V gene are SGHVS and FNYEAQ. With V trimmed by 5 bases and J by 3 bases, 7 bases remained unmatched. CDR3 amino acids: CASSAGTGGSDYGYTF. As DNA, the CDR3 is TGTGCCAGCAGCGCCGGGACAGGGGGCTCTGACTATGGCTACACCTTC.

The V call is TRBV30, the J call TRBJ1-3; D is unresolved. The germline V gene has CDR1 GTSNPN and CDR2 SVGIG (reference sequence). V was cut by 1 base and J by 0 bases, with 10 bases left in between. This CDR3 region has 15 residues. In DNA, the CDR3 is TGTGCCTGGAGTGGGGCAGCTTCCTCTGGAAACACCATATATTTT. Translated: CAWSGAASSGNTIYF.

The gene calls are TRBV30 and TRBJ2-3; D is possibly TRBD2 (7 bases). V was pared by 2 bases and J by 0 bases, with 9 bases between. The length of the CDR3 is 14 residues. Germline CDR1 and CDR2: GTSNPN and SVGIG (reference sequence). The CDR3 loop is CAWSRGGSTDTQYF. The CDR3 bases are TGTGCCTGGAGTAGGGGGGGAAGCACAGATACGCAGTATTTT.

The V gene is TRBV9, the J gene TRBJ2-1; 9 nucleotides line up with TRBD2. V shed 0 bases and J 9 bases; nucleotides not matched to a gene: 10. Germline V gene data show CDR1 as SGDLS and CDR2 as YYNGEE. The CDR3 spans 16 residues. CDR3 protein: CASSVARAGGPSEQFF. CDR3 nucleotide sequence: TGTGCCAGCAGCGTAGCTAGAGCGGGGGGCCCCAGTGAGCAGTTCTTC.

This chain uses TRBV4-3 with TRBJ1-1; D may be TRBD1 (6 bases). The germline CDR1 and CDR2 sequences are LGHNA and YSLEER. The CDR3 spans 15 residues. Trimming cost V 0 bases and J 4 bases, with 12 bases left between them. CDR3 region: CASSQDRGGFTEAFF. CDR3 nucleotide sequence: TGCGCCAGCAGCCAAGATCGCGGGGGCTTCACTGAAGCTTTCTTT.

The rearrangement uses TRBV4-2 and TRBJ2-2; D gene unclear. The ends were cut back, 0 bases at V and 4 bases at J, with 6 bases in the middle. Germline V gene sequence: CDR1 LGHNA, CDR2 YNFKEQ. The length of the CDR3 is 14 residues. In DNA form, the CDR3 reads TGTGCCAGCAGCCAAGACTATGGCACCGGGGAGCTGTTTTTT. The encoded protein is CASSQDYGTGELFF.

The chain employs TRBV4-2 and TRBJ2-1; 8 bases agree with TRBD1. J lost 6 bases, V lost 0 bases, and 13 bases had no gene match. The germline V gene has CDR1 LGHNA and CDR2 YNFKEQ. This CDR3 has 18 amino acids. For the CDR3, the DNA is TGTGCCAGCAGCCAAGATTACAGGGGGAGCAGCAAGCCCAATGAGCAGTTCTTC. As protein: CASSQDYRGSSKPNEQFF.

The chain has TRBV11-2 and TRBJ1-6; no firm D call. CDR1 is SGHAT and CDR2 is FQNNGV in the germline V gene. Trimming left V 1 base short and J 7 bases short, with 11 bases between. The CDR3 loop spans 15 amino acids. The CDR3 region is CASSLVGDYNSPLHF. CDR3 in DNA: TGTGCCAGCAGCTTAGTCGGTGATTACAATTCACCCCTCCACTTT.

The rearrangement uses TRBV13 and TRBJ2-5, with TRBD1 matching over 10 bases. This CDR3 has 15 amino acids. The germline CDR1 and CDR2 sequences are PRHDT and FYEKMQ (reference sequence). The V segment lost 3 bases and the J segment 5 bases; nucleotides outside the gene matches: 6. This CDR3 is CASSFPGQGKETQYF. CDR3 coding DNA: TGTGCCAGCAGCTTCCCGGGACAGGGGAAGGAGACCCAGTACTTC.

V gene TRBV4-2 combines with J gene TRBJ2-4; maybe TRBD2 (6 bases). The V gene's germline CDR1 is LGHNA and CDR2 YNFKEQ. The ends were cut back, 4 bases at V and 10 bases at J, with 20 bases in the middle. The CDR3 spans 15 residues. CDR3 sequence: CASSLSVTREVIQYF. The CDR3 nucleotides are TGTGCCAGCAGCCTTTCTGTGACTAGAGAAGTAATTCAGTACTTC.

J is TRBJ2-1 and V is TRBV3-1 (or the pseudogene TRBV3-2); 8 bases agree with TRBD1. V trimming: 2 bases; J trimming: 9 bases; junction bases outside the gene matches: 9. This CDR3 is 15 amino acids long. From germline, CDR1 is LGHDT and CDR2 YNNKEL (reference sequence). The DNA for the CDR3 is TGTGCCAGCAGCCAACTTGGACAGGGCGAGGGTGAGCAGTTCTTC. Translation gives CASSQLGQGEGEQFF.

The chain links TRBV9 to TRBJ2-7, with a tentative D call TRBD1 (5 bases). Trimming stripped 3 bases from V and 3 bases from J, with 13 bases between. Germline V gene data show CDR1 as SGDLS and CDR2 as YYNGEE. The CDR3 runs 14 residues. CDR3 protein: CASSAGLGDYEQYF. DNA for the CDR3: TGTGCCAGCAGCGCCGGTCTAGGGGACTACGAGCAGTACTTC.

This chain connects TRBV19 to TRBJ1-1; a weak D match, TRBD1 (5 bases). Germline V gene data show CDR1 as LNHDA and CDR2 as SQIVND (reference sequence). V was pared by 5 bases and J by 3 bases, with 13 bases between. The CDR3 totals 14 residues. The CDR3 DNA is TGTGCCAGTAGTCTTGACAGAATATACACTGAAGCTTTCTTT. Translated: CASSLDRIYTEAFF.

The chain has TRBV12-3 or TRBV12-4 and TRBJ1-1; D unresolved. CDR3 length: 12 amino acids. Trimming cost V 7 bases and J 10 bases, with 16 bases left between them. The CDR3 coding sequence is TGTGCCAGCATCGGGTCCATGCGTGCAGCTTTCTTT. Protein sequence: CASIGSMRAAFF.

This clone was seen more than once but under ten times. The CDR3 spells CASSYESGGLQPQHF. Written as DNA, the CDR3 is TGTGCCAGCTCTTATGAGTCAGGTGGATTGCAGCCCCAGCATTTT. The chain links TRBV18 to TRBJ1-5; D remains unclear. Between the trimmed V and J ends, which lost 6 bases and 7 bases, there was a span of 19 bases. In germline, CDR1 is KGHSH, CDR2 LQKENI. The CDR3 length is 15 residues.

V usage is TRBV7-2 and J usage is TRBJ1-2; perhaps TRBD1 as D (5 bases). Deletions cut 5 bases from V and 0 bases from J, with 10 bases between. The CDR3 sequence is 14 residues long. The germline CDR1 and CDR2 sequences are SGHTA and FQGNSA. CDR3: CASSPRATNYGYTF. The CDR3 nucleotides read TGTGCCAGCAGCCCCAGGGCGACTAACTATGGCTACACCTTC.

This chain links TRBV2 with TRBJ2-7, with TRBD2 identical over 12 bases. V was clipped by 6 bases and J by 6 bases; unmatched bases: 9. The CDR3 runs to 15 residues. CDR1 and CDR2 from the germline V gene are SNHLY and FYNNEI. This CDR3 reads CASSLSSGGAGEQYF. The CDR3 nucleotides read TGTGCCAGCAGCCTATCTAGCGGGGGGGCGGGCGAGCAGTACTTC.

The chain employs TRBV2 and TRBJ2-1; possible D gene TRBD1, 5 bases. The CDR3 runs to 15 residues. V was cut by 5 bases and J by 4 bases, with 15 bases left in between. Germline lookup yields CDR1 SNHLY and CDR2 FYNNEI. DNA for the CDR3: TGTGCCAGCAGTCTGGGGCCCCTGATATACAATGAGCAGTTCTTC. It yields the protein CASSLGPLIYNEQFF.

CDR3 in DNA: TGTGCCAGCAGCTCCGCCTATAGCGGGGTTTCCGACGAGCAGTACTTC. Protein sequence: CASSSAYSGVSDEQYF. The J gene is TRBJ2-7, the V gene TRBV7-9; 8 bases are shared with TRBD2. V trimming: 4 bases; J trimming: 5 bases; junction bases outside the gene matches: 13. Looked up from germline, CDR1 is SEHNR and CDR2 is FQNEAQ (reference sequence). CDR3 size: 16 residues.

The rearrangement uses TRBV27 and TRBJ2-3; 11 bases map to TRBD2. Germline loops: CDR1 MNHEY, CDR2 SMNVEV (reference sequence). This CDR3 has 15 residues. Losses at the gene ends were 6 bases for V and 3 bases for J; bases not matched to a gene: 5. This chain's CDR3 is CASRNSGGATDTQYF. CDR3 DNA sequence: TGTGCCAGCAGAAATAGCGGGGGGGCAACAGATACGCAGTATTTT.

V is TRBV15 and J is TRBJ1-5; a weak D match, TRBD1 (6 bases). Trimming took off 4 bases at V and 3 bases at J, with 13 bases between the two ends. Germline CDR1 LNHNV, CDR2 YYDKDF (reference sequence). The CDR3 length is 15 residues. Here the CDR3 DNA reads TGTGCCACCAGCACCTCGGACAGTGTCAATCAGCCCCAGCATTTT. Protein sequence: CATSTSDSVNQPQHF.

V and J are TRBV27 and TRBJ2-6; 10 bases fit TRBD1. Germline V gene lookup returns CDR1 MNHEY and CDR2 SMNVEV (reference sequence). V lost 6 bases to trimming and J lost 0 bases; unmatched junction nucleotides: 5. The CDR3 contains 17 residues. Here the CDR3 reads CASRTGTGASGANVLTF. The CDR3 DNA sequence: TGTGCCAGCAGAACCGGGACAGGGGCCTCTGGGGCCAACGTCCTGACTTTC.

The V and J genes are TRBV6-5 and TRBJ2-5; TRBD2 agrees at 8 bases. Germline assignment: CDR1 MNHEY and CDR2 SVGAGI. V lost 0 bases to trimming and J lost 5 bases; unmatched junction nucleotides: 8. CDR3 size: 16 residues. CDR3 DNA sequence: TGTGCCAGCAGTTACTCGCGAGCGGGGGCCGATGAGACCCAGTACTTC. This translates into CASSYSRAGADETQYF.